Included here is one T cell receptor (beta chain) sequence, with context. Its antigen is as yet unknown. The data derive from a study of CD8 T cells in ankylosing spondylitis. Trimming shortened V by 10 bases and J by 4 bases, and 11 bases separated the two germline ends. CDR1 and CDR2 from the germline V gene are ENHRY and SYGVKD. The CDR3 runs to 11 residues. Whole-study findings and limits: What seemed typical of ankylosing spondylitis blood was a TCR beta motif built from several highly homologous variants.

TCRdb re-analysed the 5' RACE reads in MiXCR, keeping a single row per CDR3 protein. The data hold 650,000 to 800,000 distinct CDR3 sequences, with around 20% observed a single time. The source material was blood, either unsorted or a sorted T cell fraction (not recorded which). The clonotype was recovered from a male donor with ankylosing spondylitis. The J gene is TRBJ2-7, the V gene TRBV10-3, with TRBD2 as a possible D gene (6 bases). CDR3 DNA: TGTGCCAGCGGGGTGGGGTACGAGCAGTACTTC. As protein: CASGVGYEQYF.